A selection of T cell receptor beta chains follows, all from one sample in a study of T cell responses to AZD1222 COVID-19 vaccine. Measured with immunoSEQ multiplex PCR; TCRdb has only the in-frame clones, and not every one. The profile shows about 45,000 clones, over 80% of them singletons. The sample in question was peripheral blood, obtained 28 days after the second AZD1222 dose. Every receptor here comes from an adult who received the AZD1222 COVID-19 vaccine. CDR3s include the opening cysteine and the closing phenylalanine or tryptophan. A D gene is named only where the DNA matches it firmly.

j_gene	v_gene	d_gene	CDR3aa
TRBJ2-1	TRBV7-8	NA	CASRLGQGGNEQFF
TRBJ2-3	TRBV27	NA	CASSLFGADTQYF
TRBJ1-5	TRBV2	TRBD1	CASSVTGTLQPQHF
TRBJ1-2	TRBV19	TRBD1	CASSRDRGTGYTF
TRBJ2-7	TRBV27	NA	CASSSIRTVYEQYF
TRBJ1-3	TRBV30	TRBD1	CASGQGTGNTIYF
TRBJ2-2	TRBV2	TRBD2	CASSRDYASGELFF
TRBJ2-7	TRBV19	TRBD1	CASSIRDSSYEQYF
TRBJ2-3	TRBV3-1/TRBV3-2	NA	CASSQEYGGGLPDTQYF
TRBJ1-1	TRBV11-3	NA	CASSLGPGPNTEAFF
TRBJ1-3	TRBV5-1	TRBD1	CASSSAGTGSGNTIYF
TRBJ1-2	TRBV6-5	NA	CASSPLDSYGYTF
TRBJ2-7	TRBV7-8	NA	CASSYRQAISSYEQYF
TRBJ1-2	TRBV2	TRBD1	CASSEVQGARPLYGYTF
TRBJ1-1	TRBV5-5	NA	CASGETGPTEAFF
TRBJ1-5	TRBV11-2	TRBD1	CASSSDRGGNQPQHF
TRBJ1-1	TRBV6-5	NA	CASSYEGRPNTEAFF
TRBJ1-1	TRBV4-2	NA	CASSQEVPNTEAFF
TRBJ2-1	TRBV11-2	NA	CASSLSGPNEQFF
TRBJ2-1	TRBV19	NA	CASSWGVLGEQFF
TRBJ1-5	TRBV19	NA	CASNGGRMGQPQHF
TRBJ1-2	TRBV28	NA	CASWGNNGYTF
TRBJ1-5	TRBV25-1	NA	CASRGTGSNQPQHF
TRBJ1-4	TRBV5-5	TRBD1	CASGPTGRVEKLFF
TRBJ1-2	TRBV12-2	NA	CASRFHRDRGTYGYTF
TRBJ2-1	TRBV3-1/TRBV3-2	NA	CASSHANGNEQFF
TRBJ1-1	TRBV29-1	TRBD1	CSFNRGTEAFF
TRBJ1-2	TRBV27	TRBD1	CASRGTGGINYGYTF
TRBJ1-5	TRBV9	NA	CARLCGTVQSQPQHF
TRBJ2-7	TRBV5-6	NA	CASSGGILEQYF
TRBJ2-2	TRBV9	NA	CASGRRGNTGELFF
TRBJ2-3	TRBV14	TRBD1	CASSQVTGGTDTQYF
TRBJ2-1	TRBV4-1	TRBD2	CASSQPSGGPYNEQFF
TRBJ2-1	TRBV3-1/TRBV3-2	NA	CASSQDWRTFSYNEQFF
TRBJ1-2	TRBV6-5	NA	CASSRGNGYTF
TRBJ1-6	TRBV25-1	NA	CASSETGSSYNSPLHF
TRBJ1-6	TRBV7-9	NA	CASSLIGQGVSSPLHF
TRBJ1-2	TRBV5-4	NA	CASSLAWGGYGYTF
TRBJ2-1	TRBV19	TRBD2	CASSSWTSGNNEQFF
TRBJ2-1	TRBV7-2	NA	CASSLARVNEQFF
TRBJ2-5	TRBV11-3	NA	CASSGQRKETQYF
TRBJ2-7	TRBV12-5	TRBD2	CASAPAWGGVYEQYF
TRBJ2-5	TRBV29-1	TRBD1	CSVEGTEETQYF
TRBJ1-6	TRBV7-8	NA	CASSLEGQYNSPLHF
TRBJ2-7	TRBV6-5	NA	CASKGVGGKTYEQYF
TRBJ1-3	TRBV25-1	NA	CASSDVADYSGNTIYF
TRBJ2-7	TRBV9	TRBD2	CASSLMGLGGNEQYF
TRBJ1-5	TRBV19	NA	CASSIAGWPQHF
TRBJ1-5	TRBV27	NA	CASSYQGSNQPQHF
TRBJ1-2	TRBV5-4	NA	CASSWRRQPNYGYTF